Below are 29 T cell receptor beta chains sequenced from a single sample in a study of T cell responses to AZD1222 COVID-19 vaccine. Some clones are missing from TCRdb's copy, which holds only in-frame ones; the method was immunoSEQ multiplex PCR. The repertoire holds some 50,000 clones, with 86% as singletons. Sequencing was performed on peripheral blood, taken on day 0 of AZD1222 vaccination. These receptors all stem from an adult in good health.

The rearrangement joins TRBV11-2 to TRBJ2-3; D may be TRBD2 (5 bases). CDR1 is SGHAT, CDR2 FQNNGV, per germline. The CDR3 is made up of 13 amino acids. The V gene lost 5 bases and the J gene lost 6 bases, with 12 bases spanning the gap. This CDR3 reads CASSLQEEDTQYF. CDR3 DNA: TGTGCCAGCAGCCTCCAGGAGGAGGATACGCAGTATTTT.

J is TRBJ1-3 and V is TRBV3-1 (or the pseudogene TRBV3-2); D unresolved. Germline V gene sequence: CDR1 LGHDT, CDR2 YNNKEL (reference sequence). This CDR3 contains 13 residues. With 4 bases removed from V and 0 bases from J, the gap between germline ends came to 4 bases. For the CDR3, the DNA is TGTGCCAGCAGCCGGGACTCTGGAAACACCATATATTTT. Amino acid sequence: CASSRDSGNTIYF.

J is TRBJ1-2 and V is TRBV15; a possible D gene is TRBD1 (5 bases). This CDR3 has 17 amino acids. CDR1 and CDR2 from the germline V gene are LNHNV and YYDKDF (reference sequence). Trimming pared 0 bases from V and 4 bases from J, leaving 18 bases between. CDR3 sequence (DNA): TGTGCCACCAGCAGAGACAGGGTCCATACTTCGGGCTATGGCTACACCTTC. Translation: CATSRDRVHTSGYGYTF. The full variable domain, with the rest looked up from reference TRBV15 and TRBJ1-2, is DAMVIQNPRYQVTQFGKPVTLSCSQTLNHNVMYWYQQKSSQAPKLLFHYYDKDFNNEADTPDNFQSRRPNTSFCFLDIRSPGLGDTAMYLCATSRDRVHTSGYGYTFGSGTRLTVV.

The chain couples TRBV2 to TRBJ1-1; 7 nucleotides agree with TRBD1. This CDR3 comprises 11 residues. Germline CDR1 SNHLY, CDR2 FYNNEI. With V trimmed by 7 bases and J by 7 bases, 3 bases remained unmatched. CDR3 sequence reads: CASTPGGEAFF. The CDR3 bases are TGTGCCAGCACGCCAGGGGGTGAAGCTTTCTTT.

The chain combines TRBV7-9 with TRBJ1-5; D gene uncertain. CDR3 size: 13 residues. V was trimmed by 1 base and J by 6 bases, leaving 7 bases between them. Germline V CDR1 and CDR2: SEHNR, FQNEAQ (reference sequence). CDR3 DNA: TGTGCCAGCAGCTTAGTCGAGGGTCAGCCCCAGCATTTT. Its protein product is CASSLVEGQPQHF.

This clone was observed a single time. The genes are TRBV19 and TRBJ2-7, with 9 bases that match TRBD2. CDR1 LNHDA and CDR2 SQIVND come from the germline V gene (reference sequence). V was pared by 6 bases and J by 7 bases, with 22 bases of the junction left unmatched. The CDR3 consists of 18 residues. The CDR3, as DNA: TGTGCCAGTAGCGTCGGGCGGCACGGGGCGGGAGGGCCTGGTGAGCAGTACTTC. This sequence encodes CASSVGRHGAGGPGEQYF.

In this sample, this clone turned up once. The CDR3 nucleotides are TGTGCCAGCAGCCAAGGGGGGCAGGTCGGAGCTCCGAACACTGAAGCTTTCTTT. Translating it yields CASSQGGQVGAPNTEAFF. This sequence joins TRBV3-1 (or the pseudogene TRBV3-2) and TRBJ1-1; D perhaps matches TRBD1 (6 bases). Germline V gives CDR1 LGHDT, CDR2 YNNKEL (reference sequence). The CDR3 has 18 amino acids. Trimming cost V 1 base and J 1 base, with 19 bases left between them.

The chain has TRBV24-1 and TRBJ1-5; D is perhaps TRBD1 (6 bases). CDR3 length: 13 residues. The ends were cut back, 10 bases at V and 4 bases at J, with 13 bases in the middle. Per germline, CDR1 KGHDR and CDR2 SFDVKD. The CDR3 nucleotides read TGTGCCACGTCGGGACAACCTAATCAGCCCCAGCATTTT. Translation gives CATSGQPNQPQHF.

This chain connects TRBV7-8 to TRBJ1-1; 10 bases fit TRBD1. This CDR3 has 15 residues. Germline V gives CDR1 SGHVS, CDR2 FQNEAQ. The V and J ends lost 8 bases and 5 bases, in that order; junction bases with no gene match: 11. This CDR3 is CASEEDRGLGTEAFF. CDR3 DNA sequence: TGTGCCAGCGAGGAAGACAGGGGGCTGGGGACTGAAGCTTTCTTT.

The chain joins TRBV5-1 to TRBJ2-3; D call uncertain. The germline V gene encodes CDR1 SGHRS and CDR2 YFSETQ. Between the trimmed V and J ends, which lost 0 bases and 4 bases, there was a span of 6 bases. This CDR3 comprises 13 residues. The CDR3 DNA reads as TGCGCCAGCAGCTTGGCCCAACCAGATACGCAGTATTTT. This encodes CASSLAQPDTQYF.

This clone showed up just once. The rearrangement joins TRBV5-1 to TRBJ1-2; D unclear. The CDR3 is 14 residues long. V shed 4 bases and J shed 0 bases, with 10 bases lying between them. Germline assignment: CDR1 SGHRS and CDR2 YFSETQ. CDR3 nucleotide sequence: TGCGCCAGCAGCCCCAGGATTACTAACTATGGCTACACCTTC. Amino acid sequence: CASSPRITNYGYTF.

This clone was observed a handful of times. The V gene is TRBV6-2 or TRBV6-3, the J gene TRBJ2-1; 7 bases map to TRBD2. CDR1 is MNHEY and CDR2 is SVGEGT in the germline V gene. The CDR3 spans 15 residues. The V segment lost 5 bases and the J segment 2 bases; nucleotides outside the gene matches: 6. DNA of the CDR3: TGTGCCAGCAGTATAAGCGGGGAAGCCTACAATGAGCAGTTCTTC. Translation gives CASSISGEAYNEQFF.

The gene calls are TRBV3-1 (or the pseudogene TRBV3-2) and TRBJ1-6, with TRBD1 matching over 8 bases. The J segment lost 11 bases and the V segment lost 4 bases, leaving 7 bases of the junction unmatched. The germline CDR1 and CDR2 sequences are LGHDT and YNNKEL (reference sequence). CDR3 length: 14 amino acids. The CDR3 region has the DNA TGTGCCAGCAGCCTAGGAGGACAGGGTACACCCCTCCACTTT. Its translation is CASSLGGQGTPLHF.

The count of this clone is one. The V call is TRBV30, the J call TRBJ1-2; D uncertain. The CDR3 is made up of 14 amino acids. CDR1 GTSNPN and CDR2 SVGIG come from the germline V gene (reference sequence). The V gene lost 1 base and the J gene lost 5 bases, with 14 bases spanning the gap. The CDR3 coding sequence is TGTGCCTGGAGTGCTGGCAGGCTGGCGTATGGCTACACCTTC. Protein product: CAWSAGRLAYGYTF.

V is TRBV28 and J is TRBJ2-7, with no clear D. The ends were cut back, 9 bases at V and 3 bases at J, with 9 bases in the middle. The CDR3 totals 11 residues. The germline V gene has CDR1 MDHEN and CDR2 SYDVKM. The CDR3 loop reads CASATSYEQYF. CDR3 in DNA: TGTGCCAGTGCAACAAGCTACGAGCAGTACTTC.

The chain recombines TRBV5-6 with TRBJ2-1; the match to TRBD1 covers 8 bases. V lost 4 bases, J lost 5 bases, and 14 bases stayed unmatched. The CDR3 has 17 amino acids. Germline values: CDR1 SGHDT, CDR2 YYEEEE. CDR3 sequence: CASSPRIPGQGNNEQFF. The DNA of the CDR3 is TGTGCCAGCAGCCCCCGCATACCCGGACAGGGCAACAATGAGCAGTTCTTC.

J is TRBJ2-1 and V is TRBV18, with D hard to call. The CDR3 is made up of 13 amino acids. The V gene lost 2 bases and the J gene lost 9 bases, with 11 bases spanning the gap. Germline V gives CDR1 KGHSH, CDR2 LQKENI. CDR3 protein: CASSPLASREQFF. As DNA, the CDR3 is TGTGCCAGCTCACCATTGGCCTCACGTGAGCAGTTCTTC.

This clone was seen a few times. Written as DNA, the CDR3 is TGTGCCAGCAGTGCTCGGACAGGGGGCATTGGGGCAGAGACCCAGTACTTC. Its protein is CASSARTGGIGAETQYF. The V gene is TRBV2, the J gene TRBJ2-5; 11 nucleotides agree with TRBD1. V shed 4 bases and J 4 bases; nucleotides not matched to a gene: 11. Germline V gene data show CDR1 as SNHLY and CDR2 as FYNNEI. This CDR3 region has 17 residues.

The chain uses TRBV5-4 and TRBJ2-1, with D perhaps matching TRBD2 (6 bases). Germline-derived CDR1 and CDR2 are SGHNT and YYREEE (reference sequence). Trimming removed 10 bases from V and 7 bases from J, with 18 bases in between. The CDR3 runs to 13 residues. CDR3 coding DNA: TGTGCCGGGGGGAGAAAAGGATCGAATGAGCAGTTCTTC. This translates into CAGGRKGSNEQFF.

This clone was seen a few times. The CDR3 DNA follows: TGTGCCAGCAGTTACGCCAGGGGGTTTCACGAGCAGTACTTC. Its translation is CASSYARGFHEQYF. This chain joins TRBV6-5 and TRBJ2-7; 7 nucleotides line up with TRBD1. The CDR3 is 14 amino acids. The germline V gene encodes CDR1 MNHEY and CDR2 SVGAGI. Trimming took 2 bases from V and 5 from J; bases not matched to a gene: 6.

The V gene is TRBV28, the J gene TRBJ2-7; a possible D gene is TRBD2 (6 bases). The V gene lost 10 bases and the J gene lost 2 bases, with 21 bases spanning the gap. CDR1 MDHEN and CDR2 SYDVKM come from the germline V gene. There are 15 residues in the CDR3. CDR3 DNA: TGTGCCACTAACACCCCGGGACTGACAACCTACGAGCAGTACTTC. Its protein is CATNTPGLTTYEQYF.

This chain links TRBV9 with TRBJ2-1; 7 positions match TRBD2. The trim removed 0 bases at V and 8 bases at J, leaving 11 bases unmatched. The CDR3 length is 16 residues. Germline CDR1 reads SGDLS; CDR2 reads YYNGEE. The CDR3: CASSVEAGVGWDEQFF. The CDR3 region has the DNA TGTGCCAGCAGCGTAGAGGCGGGAGTGGGCTGGGATGAGCAGTTCTTC.

The chain uses TRBV27 and TRBJ2-7, with D perhaps matching TRBD1 (6 bases). CDR1 is MNHEY, CDR2 SMNVEV, per germline (reference sequence). The CDR3 covers 11 residues. V was pared by 8 bases and J by 2 bases, with 7 bases between. The CDR3 region is CASWTAYEQYF. DNA of the CDR3: TGTGCCAGCTGGACAGCCTACGAGCAGTACTTC.

CDR3 region: CASSVGVGGSTDTQYF. In nucleotides, the CDR3 is TGTGCCAGCAGCGTCGGGGTAGGGGGCAGCACAGATACGCAGTATTTT. The chain carries TRBV11-1 and TRBJ2-3, with 7 bases identical to TRBD1. Germline V CDR1 and CDR2: SGHAT, FQDESV (reference sequence). Losses at the gene ends were 5 bases for V and 0 bases for J; bases not matched to a gene: 8. The CDR3 extends over 16 amino acids.

V usage is TRBV10-2 and J usage is TRBJ2-3, with 8 bases matching TRBD1. The CDR3 length is 15 residues. V was pared by 3 bases and J by 0 bases, with 2 bases of the junction left unmatched. CDR1 is WSHSY, CDR2 SAAADI, per germline. The CDR3, as DNA: TGCGCCAGCAGTGATCAGGGGGCTAGCACAGATACGCAGTATTTT. Its protein product is CASSDQGASTDTQYF.

J is TRBJ1-4 and V is TRBV18; 7 nucleotides align to TRBD1. V trimming: 2 bases; J trimming: 8 bases; junction bases outside the gene matches: 11. The CDR3 loop spans 16 amino acids. Germline V gene lookup returns CDR1 KGHSH and CDR2 LQKENI. CDR3 loop: CASSPKPTGDGEKLFF. In DNA form, the CDR3 reads TGTGCCAGCTCACCAAAGCCTACAGGGGACGGGGAAAAACTGTTTTTT.

The V gene is TRBV15, the J gene TRBJ2-2; 14 nucleotides line up with TRBD2. After removal of 3 bases from V and 5 bases from J, the junction contained 14 bases not matched to a gene. The CDR3 runs 20 residues. Germline-derived CDR1 and CDR2 are LNHNV and YYDKDF (reference sequence). CDR3 protein: CATSSHTTSGRAGDTGELFF. As DNA, the CDR3 is TGTGCCACCAGCAGCCATACGACTAGCGGGAGGGCAGGTGATACCGGGGAGCTGTTTTTT.

J is TRBJ2-2 and V is TRBV28; 12 bases match TRBD2. The V gene's germline CDR1 is MDHEN and CDR2 SYDVKM. The CDR3 totals 16 residues. V shed 6 bases, J shed 4 bases, and the junction held 6 bases outside the gene matches. The CDR3 DNA reads TGTGCCAGCAGGAGACCGGGACTAGCGGGCACCGGGGAGCTGTTTTTT. Amino acids: CASRRPGLAGTGELFF. Complete variable domain (other parts from reference TRBV28 and TRBJ2-2): DVKVTQSSRYLVKRTGEKVFLECVQDMDHENMFWYRQDPGLGLRLIYFSYDVKMKEKGDIPEGYSVSREKKERFSLILESASTNQTSMYLCASRRPGLAGTGELFFGEGSRLTVL.

The DNA for the CDR3 is TGTGCCAGCTCACCACTTGGTCGGGAGACTGAAGCTTTCTTT. It translates to CASSPLGRETEAFF. The chain uses TRBV18 and TRBJ1-1; D remains ambiguous. V lost 1 base and J lost 5, with 11 bases in between. CDR1 is KGHSH and CDR2 is LQKENI in the germline V gene. CDR3 length equals 14 residues. Looking up the rest from reference TRBV18 and TRBJ1-1 gives the full variable domain: NAGVMQNPRHLVRRRGQEARLRCSPMKGHSHVYWYRQLPEEGLKFMVYLQKENIIDESGMPKERFSAEFPKEGPSILRIQQVVRGDSAAYFCASSPLGRETEAFFGQGTRLTVV.